These T cell receptor beta chains were read from a single sample in a study of control samples from healthy donors and cancer patients. Produced via immunoSEQ multiplex PCR; TCRdb's table is partial and in-frame only. The sample lists 250,000 to 300,000 clones, around 79% occurring once. The sequencing input was PBMCs. The receptors here all came from a woman between 55 and 75 years old with lung cancer. CDR3s include the opening cysteine and the closing phenylalanine or tryptophan. The D gene is left open where the match is weak. Clone sizes are given selectively: once, few, many, or a class where the clone is expanded.

D gene	V gene	clone size	J gene	CDR3 DNA	CDR3 protein
.	TRBV20-1	.	TRBJ2-3	TGCAGTGCTAGTAGCAGGGCCCCAGATACGCAGTATTTT	CSASSRAPDTQYF
.	TRBV15	.	TRBJ2-7	TGTGCCACCAGCAGAGGGAGTCAATCCTACGAGCAGTACTTC	CATSRGSQSYEQYF
TRBD1	TRBV5-4	.	TRBJ1-4	TGTGCCAGCAGCCCAGGACAGGGGGGGACTAATGAAAAACTGTTTTTT	CASSPGQGGTNEKLFF
.	TRBV18	few	TRBJ1-5	TGTGCCAGCTCACCAATCGGGGTTACGGGGGAGCCCCAGCATTTT	CASSPIGVTGEPQHF
.	TRBV9	.	TRBJ2-5	TGTGCCAGCAGCGTAACAGGGCGAGAGACCCAGTACTTC	CASSVTGRETQYF
TRBD1	TRBV28	.	TRBJ1-1	TGTGCCAGCCGTCAGGGGGGGAACACTGAAGCTTTCTTT	CASRQGGNTEAFF
.	TRBV5-5	.	TRBJ1-3	TGTGCCAGCAGCCCCTCGCTGACTGGAAACACCATATATTTT	CASSPSLTGNTIYF
TRBD1	TRBV18	once	TRBJ1-5	TGTGCCAGCTCACGGGGGACAGGGGATCAGCCCCAGCATTTT	CASSRGTGDQPQHF
TRBD1	TRBV3-1/TRBV3-2	.	TRBJ2-7	TGTGCCAGCAGCCCACAACACAGGGGTGGTTCTGGGCAGTACTTC	CASSPQHRGGSGQYF
.	TRBV29-1	.	TRBJ2-2	TGCAGCGTTGAAGGGGGTCTCGGGGAGCTGTTTTTT	CSVEGGLGELFF
TRBD2	TRBV7-3	.	TRBJ2-7	TGTGCCAGCAGCTTAGGGACTAGCGGGCGCTACGAGCAGTACTTC	CASSLGTSGRYEQYF
TRBD2	TRBV5-6	.	TRBJ2-1	TGTGCCAGCAGCGGAGGCGGACTAGCGGGGGGGAATGAGCAGTTCTTC	CASSGGGLAGGNEQFF
.	TRBV27	.	TRBJ2-1	TGTGCCAGCAGTTACGCACAGGGCTATGAGCAGTTCTTC	CASSYAQGYEQFF
TRBD2	TRBV7-8	.	TRBJ2-2	TGTGCCAGCAGCTTCGGGACTAGCAGTACCGGGGAGCTGTTTTTT	CASSFGTSSTGELFF
TRBD1	TRBV18	.	TRBJ1-2	TGTGCCAGCTCACCACCAGGGGGCGTCTATGGCTACACCTTC	CASSPPGGVYGYTF
.	TRBV15	once	TRBJ1-4	TGTGCCACCAGCAGAGGAGGGGTTTCTAATGAAAAACTGTTTTTT	CATSRGGVSNEKLFF
TRBD1	TRBV11-2	.	TRBJ2-7	TGTGCCAGCAGCCTTTCACAGGGGACCTACGAGCAGTACTTC	CASSLSQGTYEQYF
.	TRBV7-2	few	TRBJ2-1	TGTGCCAGCAGCTTAGTCCCGAAGTATGAGCAGTTCTTC	CASSLVPKYEQFF